This TCR beta chain is from a study of identical twins. Study-wide results and caveats: Twin sharing of out-of-frame TCR alpha was underestimated by models in monozygotic pairs. Memory repertoires lacked the insertion deficit that abundant cord blood beta clonotypes showed.

Germline V CDR1 and CDR2: LGHDT, YNNKEL (reference sequence). Trimming took off 4 bases at V and 5 bases at J, with 11 bases between the two ends. The CDR3 is made up of 13 amino acids. Unique molecular identifiers were present on cDNA, and template switching added a universal primer site. TCRdb re-called the 5' RACE reads through MiXCR, storing one row per CDR3 protein. The table has about 1.7 million distinct CDR3 sequences, roughly 35% seen once; the top ten hold approximately 0.29%. Points on this clonotype: Its antigen is still unknown.

The sequence was collected from a newborn girl in good health. The V call is TRBV3-1, the J call TRBJ2-5, with D perhaps matching TRBD1 (6 bases). Sequencing input: cord blood. CDR3: CASSPGQLETQYF. CDR3 DNA sequence: TGTGCCAGCAGCCCCGGACAGTTGGAGACCCAGTACTTC.